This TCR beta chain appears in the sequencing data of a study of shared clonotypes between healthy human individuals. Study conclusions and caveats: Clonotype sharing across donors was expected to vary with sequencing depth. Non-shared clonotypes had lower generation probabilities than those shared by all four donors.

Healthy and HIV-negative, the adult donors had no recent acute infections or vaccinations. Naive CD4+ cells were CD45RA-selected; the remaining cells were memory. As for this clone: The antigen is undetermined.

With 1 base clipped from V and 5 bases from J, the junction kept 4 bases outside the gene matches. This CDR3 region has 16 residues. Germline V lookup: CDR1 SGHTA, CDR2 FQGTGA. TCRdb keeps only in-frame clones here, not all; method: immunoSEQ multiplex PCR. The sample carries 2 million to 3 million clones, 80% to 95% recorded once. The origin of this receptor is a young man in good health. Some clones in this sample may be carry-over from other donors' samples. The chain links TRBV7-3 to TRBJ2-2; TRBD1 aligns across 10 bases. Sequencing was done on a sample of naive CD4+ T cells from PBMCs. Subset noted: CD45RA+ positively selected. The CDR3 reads CASSLMRDRGTGELFF. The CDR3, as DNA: TGTGCCAGCAGCTTAATGAGGGACAGGGGAACCGGGGAGCTGTTTTTT.